One and the same sample provided the 9 T cell receptor beta chains below, sequenced in a study of cytomegalovirus exposure and HLA in healthy donors. PCR involved 60 Vbeta and 13 Jbeta primers. Sequencing used immunoSEQ multiplex PCR; TCRdb keeps in-frame clones, though not all of them. The sample has around 100,000 clones, less than 80% seen once. Sequenced sample: PBMCs. The source is a middle-aged man in good health and CMV-seronegative.

This clone was observed a few times. The V gene is TRBV28, the J gene TRBJ2-7; the D is unclear. Trimming removed 6 bases at V and 7 bases at J, with 10 bases between. The CDR3 totals 11 residues. CDR1 MDHEN and CDR2 SYDVKM come from the germline V gene. In nucleotides, the CDR3 is TGTGCCAGCAGGGGCAAGTTAGAGCAGTACGTC. This gives the protein CASRGKLEQYV.

The chain has TRBV5-1 and TRBJ2-3; TRBD2 aligns across 15 bases. J was trimmed by 2 bases and V by 4 bases; bases with no gene match: 5. CDR3 length: 17 amino acids. Germline CDR1 and CDR2: SGHRS and YFSETQ. The CDR3 region has the DNA TGCGCCAGCAGCCAGGGACTAGCGGGGGGACTCACAGATACGCAGTATTTT. It codes for CASSQGLAGGLTDTQYF.

The V and J genes are TRBV12-5 and TRBJ1-5, with D tentatively TRBD1 (5 bases). The CDR3 spans 13 residues. V was cut by 7 bases and J by 5 bases, with 12 bases left in between. Looked up from germline, CDR1 is LGHNT and CDR2 is FRNRAP. The CDR3 DNA sequence: TGTGCTAGTGCCTTTGGGGGGGATCAGCCCCAGCATTTT. As protein: CASAFGGDQPQHF.

The rearrangement uses TRBV28 and TRBJ1-5, with D possibly TRBD1 on 6 matching bases. Trimming cost V 3 bases and J 6 bases, with 15 bases left between them. This CDR3 has 15 residues. CDR1 is MDHEN and CDR2 is SYDVKM in the germline V gene. The CDR3 region is CASSFRGARRQPQHF. CDR3 nucleotides: TGTGCCAGCAGTTTTCGGGGGGCGCGACGTCAGCCCCAGCATTTT. The full variable domain, in which reference TRBV28 and TRBJ1-5 provide the parts outside the CDR3, is DVKVTQSSRYLVKRTGEKVFLECVQDMDHENMFWYRQDPGLGLRLIYFSYDVKMKEKGDIPEGYSVSREKKERFSLILESASTNQTSMYLCASSFRGARRQPQHFGDGTRLSIL.

V and J are TRBV11-2 and TRBJ1-1, with 7 nucleotides matching TRBD1. Germline V lookup: CDR1 SGHAT, CDR2 FQNNGV. Germline trimming cut 2 bases from V and 0 bases from J; bases unmatched to any gene: 12. The CDR3 has 18 amino acids. CDR3 DNA: TGTGCCAGCAGCTTATTCCCTCGACAGGGCTCCATGAACACTGAAGCTTTCTTT. Encoded protein: CASSLFPRQGSMNTEAFF.

This clone has a single count. The chain has TRBV7-6 and TRBJ2-3; 11 bases agree with TRBD1. Germline assignment: CDR1 SGHVS and CDR2 FNYEAQ. The CDR3 has 15 amino acids. V dropped 7 bases and J dropped 3; count of bases not matched to a gene: 6. The CDR3 DNA is TGTGCCAGCAACCAGCGGGACAGGGGGACAGATACGCAGTATTTT. It codes for CASNQRDRGTDTQYF. Combining the CDR3 with reference TRBV7-6 and TRBJ2-3 gives the whole variable domain GAGVSQSPRYKVTKRGQDVALRCDPISGHVSLYWYRQALGQGPEFLTYFNYEAQQDKSGLPNDRFSAERPEGSISTLTIQRTEQRDSAMYRCASNQRDRGTDTQYFGPGTRLTVL.

The rearrangement uses TRBV4-2 and TRBJ2-2; 11 bases are a match to TRBD2. The CDR3 is 18 amino acids. With 4 bases clipped from V and 3 bases from J, the junction kept 10 bases outside the gene matches. Germline loops: CDR1 LGHNA, CDR2 YNFKEQ. The CDR3 bases are TGTGCCAGCAGCCCTTCTAGCGGGGGGCCGTCGCACACCGGGGAGCTGTTTTTT. Translation gives CASSPSSGGPSHTGELFF.

This clone is a singleton in its sample. The chain uses TRBV6-6 and TRBJ2-5; D call uncertain. Germline V lookup: CDR1 MNHNY, CDR2 SVGAGI (reference sequence). The CDR3 is 16 amino acids. The V and J ends lost 0 bases and 2 bases respectively, with 13 bases between them. CDR3 sequence reads: CASSYSTAGTQETQYF. The CDR3 coding sequence is TGTGCCAGCAGTTACTCGACGGCAGGTACTCAAGAGACCCAGTACTTC.

This clone was detected once. CDR3 sequence: CASSIRTEPSYEQYF. CDR3 DNA: TGTGCCAGTAGTATTCGGACTGAACCATCCTACGAGCAGTACTTC. This sequence joins TRBV19 and TRBJ2-7, with a tentative D call TRBD2 (5 bases). V was clipped by 3 bases and J by 1 base, with 13 bases between them. Germline loops: CDR1 LNHDA, CDR2 SQIVND (reference sequence). This CDR3 comprises 15 residues.